The sequence of this TCR beta chain was determined in a study of beta chain features in type 1 diabetes. Concerning this clone itself: Its antigen is unidentified.

Study-wide results and limits: When cDNA is sequenced, cells with high TCR expression could be over-represented. A pattern of fewer insertions and more deletions at VDJ junctions was seen in type 1 diabetes patients.

Trimming left V 6 bases short and J 2 bases short, with 8 bases between. Looked up from germline, CDR1 is SGHRS and CDR2 is YFSETQ. The length of the CDR3 is 12 residues. Since all of the isolated RNA was reverse transcribed, expressed TCRB transcripts were what got sequenced. Generated by immunoSEQ multiplex PCR, the TCRdb table keeps only in-frame clones and is missing some. This sample has about 270,000 clones, with around 14% found just once. The specimen was naive CD4+ T cells from blood. The receptor's source is a woman aged 40-49 years in good health. The chain has TRBV5-1 and TRBJ1-1; D call uncertain. The CDR3 loop is CASKEGNTEAFF. CDR3 DNA sequence: TGCGCCAGCAAAGAGGGAAACACTGAAGCTTTCTTT.